The source of this TCR beta chain is a study of coeliac disease. Study context: Disease groups: newly diagnosed active, refractory type I, gluten-free-diet controlled. The study queried TRBV7-2 bias without high-resolution HLA data. Findings and limits, study-wide: Cross-contamination between intraepithelial and lamina propria cells was possible. Few TRB amino acid sequences were shared between samples; most were unique.

TCRdb keeps only in-frame clones here, not all; method: immunoSEQ multiplex PCR. This table holds about 4,300 clones, less than 70% found once. A word on this clone: The antigen is unknown.

CDR3 length equals 14 residues. The germline V gene has CDR1 LGHNA and CDR2 YNFKEQ. Trimming removed 4 bases from V and 1 base from J, with 5 bases in between. The sequencing sample was made of intraepithelial lymphocytes from the gut. V and J are TRBV4-2 and TRBJ2-6; D gene uncertain. This TCR derives from a human donor with active celiac disease. The CDR3 loop reads CASSLESGANVLTF. DNA for the CDR3: TGTGCCAGCAGCCTCGAGTCTGGGGCCAACGTCCTGACTTTC.